The 3 T cell receptor beta chains below come from one sample, sequenced in a study of vaccination effects on CD4 cells after COVID-19. The repertoire was sequenced with immunoSEQ multiplex PCR; TCRdb's copy has only in-frame clones and lacks some. The sample holds tens of thousands of clones; over 65% are singletons and the top ten take 3% to 4%. Between days 9 and 11 of culture, CD4+ T cells were separated out. Their SARS-CoV-2 infection, verified by PCR, occurred between March and December 2020. Participants were given two doses of BNT162b2 or mRNA-1273 vaccine. Their antigens remain unidentified. This sample comprised CD4+ T cells from PBMCs cultured without peptide, obtained after COVID-19 vaccination. These receptors came from a human donor who had a prior SARS-CoV-2 infection.

The genes are TRBV7-9 and TRBJ1-4, with D tentatively TRBD1 (6 bases). The CDR3 runs to 16 residues. Trimming removed 5 bases at V and 8 bases at J, with 21 bases between. Germline values: CDR1 SEHNR, CDR2 FQNEAQ (reference sequence). CDR3 in amino acids: CASSQGQGREDEKLFF. In DNA, the CDR3 is TGTGCCAGCAGCCAGGGGCAGGGAAGGGAGGACGAAAAACTGTTTTTT.

This clone appeared a few times. This rearrangement joins TRBV6-1 to TRBJ1-5; no definite D call. Germline assignment: CDR1 MNHNS and CDR2 SASEGT. The ends were cut back, 2 bases at V and 3 bases at J, with 8 bases in the middle. The CDR3 is 14 residues long. CDR3 sequence (DNA): TGTGCCAGCAGTGAACAGGCCGACAATCAGCCCCAGCATTTT. Its protein is CASSEQADNQPQHF.

The chain employs TRBV30 and TRBJ1-2; D is unresolved. Germline CDR1 reads GTSNPN; CDR2 reads SVGIG (reference sequence). CDR3 length: 15 amino acids. V shed 0 bases and J shed 4 bases, with 15 bases lying between them. CDR3 sequence (DNA): TGTGCCTGGAGTGTACTAGCAGGAGCGCTCTATGGCTACACCTTC. This gives the protein CAWSVLAGALYGYTF.